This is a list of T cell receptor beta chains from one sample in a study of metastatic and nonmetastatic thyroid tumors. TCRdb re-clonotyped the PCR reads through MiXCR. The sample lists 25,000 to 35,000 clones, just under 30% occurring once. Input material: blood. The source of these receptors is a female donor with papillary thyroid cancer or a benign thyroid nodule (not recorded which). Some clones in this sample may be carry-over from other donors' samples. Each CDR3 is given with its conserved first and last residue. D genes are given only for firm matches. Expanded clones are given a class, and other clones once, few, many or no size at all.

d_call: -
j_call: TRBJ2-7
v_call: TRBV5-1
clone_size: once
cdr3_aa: CASSLAPGRPYEQYF
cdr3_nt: TGCGCCAGCAGCTTGGCCCCGGGACGGCCCTACGAGCAGTACTTC

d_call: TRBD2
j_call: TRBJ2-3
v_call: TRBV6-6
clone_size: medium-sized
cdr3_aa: CASSTGTSGRAGFDTQYF
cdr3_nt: TGTGCCAGCAGTACAGGGACTAGCGGGAGGGCCGGGTTTGATACGCAGTATTTT

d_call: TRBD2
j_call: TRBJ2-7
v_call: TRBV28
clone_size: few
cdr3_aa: CASSLAGGGAYEQYF
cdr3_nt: TGTGCCAGCAGTTTAGCGGGAGGGGGTGCCTACGAGCAGTACTTC

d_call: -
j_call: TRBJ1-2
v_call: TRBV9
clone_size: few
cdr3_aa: CASSVGRGGNYGYTF
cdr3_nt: TGTGCCAGCAGCGTAGGGCGGGGAGGAAACTATGGCTACACCTTC

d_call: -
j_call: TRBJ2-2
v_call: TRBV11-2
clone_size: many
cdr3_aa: CASSLDRAELGTGELFF
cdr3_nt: TGTGCCAGCAGCCTAGATCGGGCAGAGTTGGGCACCGGGGAGCTGTTTTTT

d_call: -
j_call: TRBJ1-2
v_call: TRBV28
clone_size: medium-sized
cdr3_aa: CASSLGPDRIYGYTF
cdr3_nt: TGTGCCAGCAGTTTGGGTCCTGACAGGATCTATGGCTACACCTTC

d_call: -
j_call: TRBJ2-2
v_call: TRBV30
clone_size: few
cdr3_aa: CAWSSGLSTGELFF
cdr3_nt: TGTGCCTGGAGTAGCGGCCTCAGTACCGGGGAGCTGTTTTTT

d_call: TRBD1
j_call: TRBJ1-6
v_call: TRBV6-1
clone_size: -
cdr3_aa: CASFDREGSPLHF
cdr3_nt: TGTGCCAGTTTCGACAGGGAAGGGTCACCCCTCCACTTT

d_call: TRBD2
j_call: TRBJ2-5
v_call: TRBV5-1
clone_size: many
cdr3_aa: CASIRGTSRQETQYF
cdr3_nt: TGCGCCAGCATTAGGGGGACTAGCAGACAAGAGACCCAGTACTTC

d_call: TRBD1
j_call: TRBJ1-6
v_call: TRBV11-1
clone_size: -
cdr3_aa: CASSFTGVVSPLHF
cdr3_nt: TGTGCCAGCAGCTTCACAGGGGTCGTTTCACCCCTCCACTTT

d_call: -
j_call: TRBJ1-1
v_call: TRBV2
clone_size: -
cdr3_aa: CASSGRSTLTARRAHTEAFF
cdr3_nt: TGTGCCAGCAGTGGACGGAGTACATTGACAGCTCGAAGGGCTCACACTGAAGCTTTCTTT

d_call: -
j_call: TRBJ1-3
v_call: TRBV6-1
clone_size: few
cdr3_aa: CASSQPGNTIYF
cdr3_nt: TGTGCCAGCAGCCAACCTGGAAACACCATATATTTT

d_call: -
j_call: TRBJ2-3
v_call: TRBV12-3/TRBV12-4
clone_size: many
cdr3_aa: CASSDGTDRTDTQYF
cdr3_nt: TGTGCCAGCAGTGACGGAACAGATCGCACAGATACGCAGTATTTT

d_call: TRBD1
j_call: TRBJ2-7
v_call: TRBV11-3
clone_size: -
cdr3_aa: CASTRQGIAYEQYF
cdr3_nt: TGTGCCAGCACAAGACAGGGCATCGCCTACGAGCAGTACTTC

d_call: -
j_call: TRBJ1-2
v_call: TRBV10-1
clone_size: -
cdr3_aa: CASSESGTPSDGYTF
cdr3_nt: TGCGCCAGCAGTGAGAGCGGGACACCTTCTGATGGCTACACCTTC

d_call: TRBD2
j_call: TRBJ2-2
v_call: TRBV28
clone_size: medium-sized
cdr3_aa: CASGTGLANTGELFF
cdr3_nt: TGTGCCAGCGGTACAGGACTAGCCAACACCGGGGAGCTGTTTTTT

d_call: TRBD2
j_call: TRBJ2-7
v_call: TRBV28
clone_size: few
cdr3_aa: CASSLATSGRYEQYF
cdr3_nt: TGTGCCAGCAGTTTAGCAACTAGCGGGAGATACGAGCAGTACTTC

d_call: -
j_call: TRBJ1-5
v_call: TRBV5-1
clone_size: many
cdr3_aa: CASRQGMWGNQPQHF
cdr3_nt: TGCGCCAGCAGACAGGGTATGTGGGGCAATCAGCCCCAGCATTTT

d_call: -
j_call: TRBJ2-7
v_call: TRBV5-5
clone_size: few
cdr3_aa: CASSPPRGGGHEQYF
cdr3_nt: TGTGCCAGCAGCCCCCCTAGGGGGGGGGGACACGAGCAGTACTTC

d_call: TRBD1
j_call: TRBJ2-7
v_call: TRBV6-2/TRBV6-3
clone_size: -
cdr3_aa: CAGSYSKASQGGYEQYF
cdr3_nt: TGTGCCGGCAGTTACTCGAAAGCTTCACAGGGGGGCTACGAGCAGTACTTC

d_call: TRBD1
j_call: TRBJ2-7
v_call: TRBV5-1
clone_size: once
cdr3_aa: CASSMGQGSSYEQYF
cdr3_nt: TGCGCCAGCAGTATGGGACAGGGAAGCTCCTACGAGCAGTACTTC

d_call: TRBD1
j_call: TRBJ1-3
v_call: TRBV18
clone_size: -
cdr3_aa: CASSPGTGKGNTIYF
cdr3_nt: TGTGCCAGCTCACCTGGGACAGGGAAAGGAAACACCATATATTTT

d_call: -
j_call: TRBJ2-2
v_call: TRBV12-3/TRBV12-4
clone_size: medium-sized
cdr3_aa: CASSPRYTGELFF
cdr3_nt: TGTGCCAGCAGTCCAAGATACACCGGGGAGCTGTTTTTT

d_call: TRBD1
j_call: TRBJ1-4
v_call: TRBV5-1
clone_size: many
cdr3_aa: CASSLGTGVNEKLFF
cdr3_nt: TGCGCCAGCAGCTTAGGGACAGGGGTTAATGAAAAACTGTTTTTT

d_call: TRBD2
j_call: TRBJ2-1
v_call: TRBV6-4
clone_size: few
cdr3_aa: CASSETGLVSEQFF
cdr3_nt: TGTGCCAGCAGCGAAACGGGACTAGTCAGTGAGCAGTTCTTC

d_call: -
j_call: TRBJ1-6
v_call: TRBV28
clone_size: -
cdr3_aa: CASSLRLVRNSPLHF
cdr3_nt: TGTGCCAGCAGTTTACGTCTTGTTCGGAATTCACCCCTCCACTTT

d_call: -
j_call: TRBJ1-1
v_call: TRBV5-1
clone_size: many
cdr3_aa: CASSLGVSGVNTEAFF
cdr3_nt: TGCGCCAGCAGCTTGGGTGTATCGGGGGTGAACACTGAAGCTTTCTTT

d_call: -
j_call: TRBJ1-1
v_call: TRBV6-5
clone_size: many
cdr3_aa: CASSYRVGNTEAFF
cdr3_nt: TGTGCCAGCAGTTACAGGGTGGGGAACACTGAAGCTTTCTTT

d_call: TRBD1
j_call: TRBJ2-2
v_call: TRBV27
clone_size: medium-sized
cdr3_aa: CATKRGRDTGELFF
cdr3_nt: TGTGCCACCAAAAGGGGGCGCGACACCGGGGAGCTGTTTTTT

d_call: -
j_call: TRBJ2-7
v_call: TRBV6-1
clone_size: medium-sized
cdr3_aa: CASSRDRSYEQYF
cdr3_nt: TGTGCCAGCAGTAGAGACAGAAGCTACGAGCAGTACTTC

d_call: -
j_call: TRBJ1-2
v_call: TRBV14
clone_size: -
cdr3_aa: CASSQVRGAFYGYTF
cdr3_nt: TGTGCCAGCAGCCAAGTAAGGGGCGCGTTCTATGGCTACACCTTC

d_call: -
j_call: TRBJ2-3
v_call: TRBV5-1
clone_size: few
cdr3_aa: CASSLGPGPTDTQYF
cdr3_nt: TGCGCCAGCAGCTTGGGTCCGGGGCCCACAGATACGCAGTATTTT

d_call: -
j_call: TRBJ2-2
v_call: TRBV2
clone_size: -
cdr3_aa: CASSRSGNTGELFF
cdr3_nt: TGTGCCAGCAGCCGTAGCGGGAACACCGGGGAGCTGTTTTTT

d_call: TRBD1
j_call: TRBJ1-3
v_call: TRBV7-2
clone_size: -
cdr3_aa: CASSLDRGPGNTIYF
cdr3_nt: TGTGCCAGCAGCTTGGACAGGGGGCCCGGAAACACCATATATTTT

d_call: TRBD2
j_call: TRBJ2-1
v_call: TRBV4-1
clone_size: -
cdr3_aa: CASSQAGLAGGNGQFF
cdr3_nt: TGCGCCAGCAGCCAAGCTGGGCTAGCGGGAGGGAATGGGCAGTTCTTC

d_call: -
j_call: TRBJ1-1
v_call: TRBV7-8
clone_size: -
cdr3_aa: CASTRGRGGGTEAFF
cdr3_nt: TGTGCCAGCACGAGGGGGAGGGGAGGAGGCACTGAAGCTTTCTTT

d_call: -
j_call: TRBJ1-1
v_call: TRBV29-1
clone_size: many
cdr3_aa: CSVAGGIGNTEAFF
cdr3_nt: TGCAGCGTTGCGGGGGGCATCGGGAACACTGAAGCTTTCTTT

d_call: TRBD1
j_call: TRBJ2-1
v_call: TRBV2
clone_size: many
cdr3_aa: CASSVDRNPDEQFF
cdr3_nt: TGTGCCAGCAGTGTGGACAGGAACCCGGACGAGCAGTTCTTC

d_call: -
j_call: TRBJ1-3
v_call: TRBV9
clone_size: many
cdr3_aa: CASSVADLGDTIYF
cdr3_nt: TGTGCCAGCAGCGTAGCTGACTTGGGGGACACCATATATTTT

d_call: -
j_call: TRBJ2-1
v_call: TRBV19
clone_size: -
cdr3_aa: CASNGPSSYNEQFF
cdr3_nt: TGTGCCAGTAACGGTCCTAGCTCCTACAATGAGCAGTTCTTC

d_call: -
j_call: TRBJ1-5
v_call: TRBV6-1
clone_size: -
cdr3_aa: CASMGPLKYNQPQHF
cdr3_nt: TGTGCCAGCATGGGTCCCCTCAAGTACAATCAGCCCCAGCATTTT

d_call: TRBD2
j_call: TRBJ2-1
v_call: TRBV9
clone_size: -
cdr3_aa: CASSFGLASSYNEQFF
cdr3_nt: TGTGCCAGCAGCTTTGGACTAGCGAGCTCCTACAATGAGCAGTTCTTC

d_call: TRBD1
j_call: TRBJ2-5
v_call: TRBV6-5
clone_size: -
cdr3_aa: CASSYLSGGQETQYF
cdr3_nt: TGTGCCAGCAGTTACCTATCAGGGGGTCAAGAGACCCAGTACTTC

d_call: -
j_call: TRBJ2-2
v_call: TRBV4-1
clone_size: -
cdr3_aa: CASSQPWPERGELFF
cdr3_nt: TGCGCCAGCAGCCAACCGTGGCCAGAGAGGGGGGAGCTGTTTTTT

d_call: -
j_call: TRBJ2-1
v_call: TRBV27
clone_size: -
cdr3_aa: CASTPQVAGEQFF
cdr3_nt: TGTGCCAGCACACCCCAGGTGGCGGGTGAGCAGTTCTTC